One sample yielded the 16 T cell receptor beta chains listed below, sequenced in a study of T cells in Graves' hyperthyroidism and ophthalmopathy. Authors of the study amplified TCR beta CDR3 regions from RNA transcripts. The HTBI primer set was used in a first-round RT-PCR of the TCR CDR3. TCRdb used MiXCR to reprocess the multiplex PCR reads, holding one entry per CDR3 protein. The profile shows almost 500,000 distinct CDR3 sequences, approximately 22% of them singletons. Sequences were obtained from blood. Source of these receptors: a woman in her seventies with Graves' ophthalmopathy.

The J gene is TRBJ1-4, the V gene TRBV27; tentative D call: TRBD1 (5 bases). Germline V CDR1 and CDR2: MNHEY, SMNVEV (reference sequence). CDR3 length: 16 residues. The V end was cut by 3 bases, the J end by 8 bases, with 19 bases between. The CDR3 DNA reads TGTGCCAGCAGTTTGGGTAGGGGCGGGAGGGTAGAAAAACTGTTTTTT. Encoded protein: CASSLGRGGRVEKLFF.

V and J are TRBV27 and TRBJ2-1, with 9 nucleotides matching TRBD2. This CDR3 comprises 16 residues. V lost 2 bases and J lost 4; bases outside the gene matches: 6. Per germline, CDR1 MNHEY and CDR2 SMNVEV (reference sequence). The CDR3 region is CASSLGGLAVYNEQFF. The DNA for the CDR3 is TGTGCCAGCAGTTTAGGGGGACTAGCAGTTTACAATGAGCAGTTCTTC.

This clonotype has a handful of counts. The CDR3 DNA reads as TGTGCCAGCAGTGAAGGGACAGTGGTTACCCTCCACTTT. Protein product: CASSEGTVVTLHF. The chain joins TRBV6-1 to TRBJ1-6; the D gene is possibly TRBD1 (6 bases). There are 13 residues in the CDR3. The V and J ends lost 1 base and 14 bases respectively, with 12 bases between them. Germline V gene sequence: CDR1 MNHNS, CDR2 SASEGT.

The chain employs TRBV6-1 and TRBJ2-1; D perhaps matches TRBD2 (6 bases). The CDR3 sequence is 15 residues long. In germline, CDR1 is MNHNS, CDR2 SASEGT. Deletions cut 4 bases from V and 0 bases from J, with 10 bases between. The CDR3: CASSAGRSSYNEQFF. The CDR3, as DNA: TGTGCCAGCAGTGCGGGGAGGAGCTCCTACAATGAGCAGTTCTTC.

The gene calls are TRBV6-2 or TRBV6-3 and TRBJ1-6; D gene ambiguous. This CDR3 region has 14 residues. Germline V gene data show CDR1 as MNHEY and CDR2 as SVGEGT. Trimming stripped 5 bases from V and 4 bases from J, with 9 bases between. The CDR3 nucleotides read TGTGCCAGCAGTAGTGCCGGTTATAATTCACCCCTCCACTTT. Translation: CASSSAGYNSPLHF.

This clonotype has only a few counts. The chain recombines TRBV10-2 with TRBJ2-2; the match to TRBD2 covers 10 bases. Germline-derived CDR1 and CDR2 are WSHSY and SAAADI. The CDR3 length is 16 residues. V was pared by 6 bases and J by 7 bases, with 11 bases of the junction left unmatched. Written as DNA, the CDR3 is TGCGCCAGCAGAATGACTAGCGGGCTTGGGAACGGGGAGCTGTTTTTT. This gives the protein CASRMTSGLGNGELFF.

This clonotype was seen repeatedly, ten times or more. The chain couples TRBV11-2 to TRBJ2-1; 10 bases fit TRBD1. The trim removed 5 bases at V and 8 bases at J, leaving 6 bases unmatched. The CDR3 is made up of 14 amino acids. CDR1 and CDR2 from the germline V gene are SGHAT and FQNNGV. CDR3 residues: CASSHGQGVDEQFF. The DNA of the CDR3 is TGTGCCAGCAGCCACGGACAGGGGGTCGATGAGCAGTTCTTC.

This rearrangement joins TRBV5-5 to TRBJ2-3; possibly TRBD1 for D (5 bases). CDR1 and CDR2 (germline): SGHKS, YYEKEE (reference sequence). CDR3 length: 15 residues. The ends were cut back, 4 bases at V and 2 bases at J, with 14 bases in the middle. The CDR3, as DNA: TGTGCCAGCAGCCTGCATAGACAGATCACAGATACGCAGTATTTT. The encoded protein is CASSLHRQITDTQYF.

In this sample, this clonotype turned up a few times. This chain links TRBV20-1 with TRBJ2-2; tentative D call: TRBD2 (6 bases). The germline V gene has CDR1 DFQATT and CDR2 SNEGSKA (reference sequence). This CDR3 has 15 amino acids. The V gene lost 1 base and the J gene lost 2 bases, with 11 bases spanning the gap. CDR3 coding DNA: TGCAGTGCTAGAGGGGCGCGGGAAAACACCGGGGAGCTGTTTTTT. Translating it yields CSARGARENTGELFF.

This clonotype has a handful of counts. The rearrangement links TRBV11-3 to TRBJ1-5; D not resolved. The CDR3 consists of 14 residues. In germline, CDR1 is SGHNT, CDR2 YENEEA. The ends were cut back, 6 bases at V and 6 bases at J, with 15 bases in the middle. The CDR3 DNA follows: TGTGCCAGCAGGATGGTTGAGTGGTGTCAGCCCCAGCATTTT. Protein: CASRMVEWCQPQHF.

The J gene is TRBJ2-2, the V gene TRBV10-3; 8 positions match TRBD2. CDR1 ENHRY and CDR2 SYGVKD come from the germline V gene. This CDR3 has 13 amino acids. J gave up 5 bases and V 10 bases, and 6 bases lay outside the gene matches. CDR3 sequence reads: CATQREWTGELFF. The DNA for the CDR3 is TGTGCCACTCAGCGGGAGTGGACCGGGGAGCTGTTTTTT.

This clonotype has more than one count but fewer than ten. The chain is built from TRBV12-3 or TRBV12-4 and TRBJ1-5; D uncertain. V was shortened by 2 bases and J by 6 bases, with 2 bases between the two germline ends. This CDR3 has 11 amino acids. The CDR3 is CASSLFQPQHF. The CDR3 bases are TGTGCCAGCAGTTTATTTCAGCCCCAGCATTTT.

This clonotype was recorded a few times. The rearrangement joins TRBV11-2 to TRBJ2-7; D possibly corresponds to TRBD2 (5 bases). Trimming pared 1 base from V and 4 bases from J, leaving 20 bases between. Germline CDR1 is SGHAT and CDR2 is FQNNGV. The CDR3 covers 17 residues. The CDR3 DNA sequence: TGTGCCAGCAGCTTAGTGGCCCTTCCTTACGGACTTTACGAGCAGTACTTC. It codes for CASSLVALPYGLYEQYF. The full variable domain, rest sourced from reference TRBV11-2 and TRBJ2-7, is EAGVAQSPRYKIIEKRQSVAFWCNPISGHATLYWYQQILGQGPKLLIQFQNNGVVDDSQLPKDRFSAERLKGVDSTLKIQPAKLEDSAVYLCASSLVALPYGLYEQYFGPGTRLTVT.

The count of this clonotype is one. Given a much more abundant clone one base away, this may be a read error. V gene TRBV27 combines with J gene TRBJ1-1, with D perhaps matching TRBD1 (5 bases). Per germline, CDR1 MNHEY and CDR2 SMNVEV (reference sequence). This CDR3 contains 14 residues. CDR3 in amino acids: CARSWGIGNTEAFF. CDR3 coding DNA: TGTGCCCGCAGTTGGGGGATTGGGAACACTGAAGCTTTCTTT.

This clonotype came up a few times. The gene calls are TRBV19 and TRBJ2-2, with TRBD2 matching 14 bases. J lost 4 bases, V lost 7 bases, and 8 bases had no gene match. This CDR3 comprises 17 residues. CDR1 and CDR2 (germline): LNHDA, SQIVND (reference sequence). CDR3 DNA: TGTGCCAGTAAGACTAGCGGGAGGGCCCCCAGCACCGGGGAGCTGTTTTTT. Translated, it gives CASKTSGRAPSTGELFF.

The chain recombines TRBV6-1 with TRBJ1-4, with a possible D match to TRBD1 (5 bases). This CDR3 contains 12 residues. The V end was cut by 8 bases, the J end by 5 bases, with 9 bases between. Per germline, CDR1 MNHNS and CDR2 SASEGT. CDR3 bases: TGTGCCAGCCGGGACGGAAATGAAAAACTGTTTTTT. Encoded protein: CASRDGNEKLFF.